Shown below are 31 T cell receptor beta chains from a single sample sequenced in a study of blood T cell repertoires in COVID-19. Clones were read by immunoSEQ multiplex PCR, and TCRdb kept only the in-frame ones, dropping some. Of 220,000 or so clones listed, roughly 88% are singletons. Source material: PBMCs or T cells enriched from blood (not recorded which). Receptor source: a woman between 45 and 65 years old with acute COVID-19.

The CDR3 reads CASSPPLTGASVHNGYTF. The CDR3 region has the DNA TGTGCCAGCTCACCACCGCTAACAGGGGCTTCAGTTCATAATGGCTACACCTTC. The chain is built from TRBV18 and TRBJ1-2; TRBD1 agrees at 7 bases. V dropped 0 bases and J dropped 6; count of bases not matched to a gene: 16. The CDR3 length is 18 residues. Per the germline V gene, CDR1 is KGHSH and CDR2 is LQKENI. Filled out from reference TRBV18 and TRBJ1-2, the complete variable domain reads NAGVMQNPRHLVRRRGQEARLRCSPMKGHSHVYWYRQLPEEGLKFMVYLQKENIIDESGMPKERFSAEFPKEGPSILRIQQVVRGDSAAYFCASSPPLTGASVHNGYTFGSGTRLTVV.

The rearrangement links TRBV27 to TRBJ2-2; TRBD1 agrees at 8 bases. This CDR3 spans 14 amino acids. The V and J ends lost 10 bases and 5 bases, in that order; junction bases with no gene match: 9. Germline V CDR1 and CDR2: MNHEY, SMNVEV (reference sequence). DNA of the CDR3: TGTGCCACCTTAGACAGGGGCCTTACCGGGGAGCTGTTTTTT. This gives the protein CATLDRGLTGELFF.

The rearrangement uses TRBV27 and TRBJ1-1; 9 nucleotides align to TRBD1. With 7 bases clipped from V and 10 bases from J, the junction kept 7 bases outside the gene matches. Germline V gene lookup returns CDR1 MNHEY and CDR2 SMNVEV (reference sequence). The CDR3 totals 12 residues. In DNA form, the CDR3 reads TGTGCCAGCAAAACAGGGGGCTCCAGAGCTTTCTTT. Encoded protein: CASKTGGSRAFF.

The genes are TRBV19 and TRBJ1-1; D is undetermined. V lost 5 bases and J 1 base, leaving 5 bases between the germline ends. Germline V gene lookup returns CDR1 LNHDA and CDR2 SQIVND (reference sequence). CDR3 length equals 12 residues. The CDR3 spells CASSPRNTEAFF. CDR3 DNA: TGTGCCAGTAGTCCCAGGAACACTGAAGCTTTCTTT.

The CDR3 here is CASSSGLENTEAFF. The CDR3 nucleotides are TGTGCCAGCAGCTCGGGACTGGAGAACACTGAAGCTTTCTTT. The rearrangement uses TRBV7-6 and TRBJ1-1; D is perhaps TRBD1 (5 bases). This CDR3 comprises 14 residues. CDR1 is SGHVS, CDR2 FNYEAQ, per germline. Trimming stripped 4 bases from V and 1 base from J, with 10 bases between.

J is TRBJ1-2 and V is TRBV7-9; perhaps TRBD1 as D (5 bases). Trimming took off 3 bases at V and 6 bases at J, with 14 bases between the two ends. This CDR3 is 14 amino acids long. Germline V gene sequence: CDR1 SEHNR, CDR2 FQNEAQ (reference sequence). CDR3 DNA sequence: TGTGCCAGCAGCTTGGGGCCCCTAGACCATGGCTACACCTTC. It translates to CASSLGPLDHGYTF.

The chain uses TRBV4-2 and TRBJ1-2; 8 bases are shared with TRBD1. The trim removed 1 base at V and 3 bases at J, leaving 7 bases unmatched. This CDR3 is 16 amino acids long. Germline CDR1 reads LGHNA; CDR2 reads YNFKEQ. DNA of the CDR3: TGTGCCAGCAGCCAAGTCGTGCAGGGGGCGGACTATGGCTACACCTTC. Translating it yields CASSQVVQGADYGYTF.

The rearrangement links TRBV11-2 to TRBJ2-2; no clear D gene. Germline lookup yields CDR1 SGHAT and CDR2 FQNNGV. The CDR3 loop spans 14 amino acids. Trimming left V 1 base short and J 5 bases short, with 8 bases between. As DNA, the CDR3 is TGTGCCAGCAGCTTAGTAGATCGGACCGGGGAGCTGTTTTTT. Translated: CASSLVDRTGELFF.

This sequence joins TRBV7-9 and TRBJ2-1; maybe TRBD1 (6 bases). CDR3 length: 13 amino acids. The V gene's germline CDR1 is SEHNR and CDR2 FQNEAQ (reference sequence). V lost 4 bases, J lost 5 bases, and 9 bases lay in between. The DNA for the CDR3 is TGTGCCAGCAGCTCCGGACAGAACAATGAGCAGTTCTTC. Protein sequence: CASSSGQNNEQFF.

This chain links TRBV27 with TRBJ1-5; D not certain. The CDR3 is 15 amino acids. Germline V gives CDR1 MNHEY, CDR2 SMNVEV (reference sequence). Trimming removed 6 bases at V and 2 bases at J, with 14 bases between. The CDR3 nucleotides read TGTGCCAGCAGCCCTCAACGCGGGGGCAATCAGCCCCAGCATTTT. Its protein product is CASSPQRGGNQPQHF.

The V call is TRBV27, the J call TRBJ2-1; D may be TRBD1 (6 bases). The CDR3 covers 16 residues. V was pared by 5 bases and J by 3 bases, with 17 bases between. Germline V gene sequence: CDR1 MNHEY, CDR2 SMNVEV (reference sequence). The CDR3 DNA sequence: TGTGCCAGCAGTCAATATTCCGGGACACTCTACAATGAGCAGTTCTTC. Encoded protein: CASSQYSGTLYNEQFF.

The chain joins TRBV21-1 to TRBJ1-3. TRBV21-1 is a recognized pseudogene. This CDR3 comprises 15 residues. CDR3 in DNA: TGTGCCAGCAGCAAGCGGGAGAGCAATGGAAACACCATATATTTT. Protein sequence: CASSKRESNGNTIYF.

The chain is built from TRBV27 and TRBJ1-2; the D gene is possibly TRBD1 (6 bases). The germline V gene has CDR1 MNHEY and CDR2 SMNVEV (reference sequence). This CDR3 is built from 15 residues. V was pared by 4 bases and J by 5 bases, with 17 bases between. The CDR3 bases are TGTGCCAGCAGTTCCGATCGACAGGCTTTGTATGGCTACACCTTC. This translates into CASSSDRQALYGYTF.

The chain carries TRBV7-2 and TRBJ2-7; D is unresolved. Trimming removed 3 bases at V and 4 bases at J, with 10 bases between. The CDR3 length is 13 residues. Germline V CDR1 and CDR2: SGHTA, FQGNSA. The CDR3 here is CASSFAFSYEQYF. The CDR3 DNA reads TGTGCCAGCAGCTTCGCTTTTAGTTACGAGCAGTACTTC. Together with reference TRBV7-2 and TRBJ2-7, the CDR3 gives the full variable domain: GAGVSQSPSNKVTEKGKDVELRCDPISGHTALYWYRQSLGQGLEFLIYFQGNSAPDKSGLPSDRFSAERTGGSVSTLTIQRTQQEDSAVYLCASSFAFSYEQYFGPGTRLTVT.

The CDR3 region has the DNA TGTGCCAGTAGTACTCGACAGGGTCTGGCTGAAGCTTTCTTT. Translated: CASSTRQGLAEAFF. The chain couples TRBV19 to TRBJ1-1; TRBD1 matches 7 bases. CDR1 is LNHDA, CDR2 SQIVND, per germline (reference sequence). J was trimmed by 6 bases and V by 4 bases; bases with no gene match: 8. The CDR3 has 14 amino acids.

CDR3 DNA sequence: TGTGCCAGCAGCAAGGGCGTGTTCGCACTCCATCGCTGGATCCTCATCCCTGAAGCTTTCTTT. Protein: CASSKGVFALHRWILIPEAFF. The J gene is TRBJ1-1, the V gene TRBV21-1; TRBD1, the table's D call, was not compared with the DNA. TRBV21-1 is tagged as a pseudogene. This CDR3 comprises 21 residues.

The rearrangement links TRBV7-9 to TRBJ2-5; D uncertain. The CDR3 runs to 14 residues. From germline, CDR1 is SEHNR and CDR2 FQNEAQ (reference sequence). V lost 4 bases to trimming and J lost 5 bases, with 14 bases between them. CDR3 in amino acids: CASSSRASWETQYF. CDR3 sequence (DNA): TGTGCCAGCAGCTCCCGTGCTAGTTGGGAGACCCAGTACTTC.

The chain combines TRBV13 with TRBJ1-2, with 7 bases lining up with TRBD1. Germline V lookup: CDR1 PRHDT, CDR2 FYEKMQ (reference sequence). The ends lost 1 base at V and 3 bases at J; junction bases unmatched: 11. The CDR3 has 17 amino acids. CDR3 nucleotide sequence: TGTGCCAGCAGCTTAGAGAGGTCGGGGACAGTAGACTATGGCTACACCTTC. Its protein is CASSLERSGTVDYGYTF.

The chain uses TRBV4-3 and TRBJ2-7, with unresolved D. The V and J ends lost 0 bases and 0 bases respectively, with 9 bases between them. Looked up from germline, CDR1 is LGHNA and CDR2 is YSLEER. This CDR3 has 15 residues. CDR3 in amino acids: CASSQDMGYSYEQYF. In DNA, the CDR3 is TGCGCCAGCAGCCAAGATATGGGCTACTCCTACGAGCAGTACTTC.

This rearrangement joins TRBV4-2 to TRBJ2-3, with D perhaps TRBD2 (6 bases). V was shortened by 0 bases and J by 4 bases, with 11 bases between the two germline ends. The CDR3 is made up of 15 amino acids. Germline V gene data show CDR1 as LGHNA and CDR2 as YNFKEQ. CDR3: CASSQDLGGADTQYF. The CDR3 DNA follows: TGTGCCAGCAGCCAAGATCTGGGGGGTGCAGATACGCAGTATTTT.

The chain has TRBV6-5 and TRBJ2-1; TRBD2 aligns across 11 bases. From germline, CDR1 is MNHEY and CDR2 SVGAGI. V lost 10 bases to trimming and J lost 5 bases; unmatched junction nucleotides: 10. The CDR3 runs 15 residues. Written as DNA, the CDR3 is TGTGCCATTCCTCGACTAGCGGGGTTTCACAATGAGCAGTTCTTC. As protein: CAIPRLAGFHNEQFF.

The J gene is TRBJ1-1, the V gene TRBV30, with a possible D match to TRBD1 (5 bases). The CDR3 loop spans 13 amino acids. The germline V and J ends were trimmed by 2 bases and 2 bases, with 9 bases remaining between them. Germline values: CDR1 GTSNPN, CDR2 SVGIG (reference sequence). The CDR3 DNA follows: TGTGCCTGGAGTAACAGGATCAACACTGAAGCTTTCTTT. Its protein is CAWSNRINTEAFF.

The chain couples TRBV28 to TRBJ2-1; TRBD2 aligns across 9 bases. Unmatched junction bases numbered 17, after V lost 6 bases and J lost 8 bases. This CDR3 is built from 17 residues. Germline loops: CDR1 MDHEN, CDR2 SYDVKM. CDR3 protein: CASSFPRGSGSVDEQFF. CDR3 in DNA: TGTGCCAGCAGCTTCCCCCGGGGTAGCGGGAGTGTGGATGAGCAGTTCTTC.

This clone appeared a single time. The chain links TRBV19 to TRBJ2-1, with 7 bases matching TRBD1. The CDR3 contains 14 residues. V trimming: 5 bases; J trimming: 5 bases; junction bases outside the gene matches: 6. Germline V gives CDR1 LNHDA, CDR2 SQIVND (reference sequence). The CDR3 is CASSPTGQNNEQFF. The CDR3 DNA reads TGTGCCAGTAGTCCGACAGGGCAAAACAATGAGCAGTTCTTC.

The genes are TRBV21-1 and TRBJ2-2; TRBD2 is taken as the D call from the table, unchecked against the DNA. TRBV21-1 is a recognized pseudogene. CDR3 length: 15 residues. CDR3: CASSSSRGRTGELFF. In nucleotides, the CDR3 is TGTGCCAGCAGCAGCAGTAGAGGGAGGACCGGGGAGCTGTTTTTT.

Here the CDR3 reads CASSRGQNTEAFF. Here the CDR3 DNA reads TGTGCCAGCAGTCGGGGACAGAACACTGAAGCTTTCTTT. The gene calls are TRBV14 and TRBJ1-1; a possible D gene is TRBD1 (6 bases). Germline-derived CDR1 and CDR2 are SGHDN and FVKESK. V lost 6 bases to trimming and J lost 1 base, with 9 bases between them. The length of the CDR3 is 13 residues.

The gene calls are TRBV7-9 and TRBJ2-6, with a possible D match to TRBD1 (5 bases). Looked up from germline, CDR1 is SEHNR and CDR2 is FQNEAQ (reference sequence). The CDR3 extends over 19 amino acids. V lost 6 bases and J lost 0, with 21 bases in between. The CDR3 DNA reads as TGTGCCAGCAGGCCATCTGGCCGGACAAGGAGCTCTGGGGCCAACGTCCTGACTTTC. Amino acid sequence: CASRPSGRTRSSGANVLTF.

The rearrangement joins TRBV28 to TRBJ2-7, with unresolved D. Germline-derived CDR1 and CDR2 are MDHEN and SYDVKM. V was cut by 4 bases and J by 8 bases, with 9 bases left in between. CDR3 length: 11 amino acids. The CDR3 coding sequence is TGTGCCAGCAGTTGGAGTGATAAGCAGTACTTC. Translating gives CASSWSDKQYF.

The CDR3 is CASSMGTSPYNEQFF. CDR3 nucleotide sequence: TGTGCCAGTAGTATGGGGACTTCACCCTACAATGAGCAGTTCTTC. The rearrangement uses TRBV19 and TRBJ2-1; a weak D match, TRBD2 (6 bases). The germline V gene has CDR1 LNHDA and CDR2 SQIVND (reference sequence). The CDR3 spans 15 residues. Trimming left V 3 bases short and J 2 bases short, with 11 bases between.

J is TRBJ2-7 and V is TRBV7-2; TRBD1 matches at 9 bases. The junction had 9 bases not matched to a gene; V was cut back by 4 bases and J by 5 bases. CDR1 is SGHTA, CDR2 FQGNSA, per germline. The CDR3 extends over 15 amino acids. The CDR3 protein is CASSYTGTGSNEQYF. DNA for the CDR3: TGTGCCAGCAGCTATACAGGGACAGGGAGTAACGAGCAGTACTTC.

The chain recombines TRBV4-1 with TRBJ2-3, with 9 bases identical to TRBD1. Germline CDR1 MGHRA, CDR2 YSYEKL. The CDR3 contains 16 residues. The junction had 1 base not matched to a gene; V was cut back by 0 bases and J by 0 bases. CDR3 sequence reads: CASSQEGTGSTDTQYF. The CDR3 nucleotides are TGCGCCAGCAGCCAAGAAGGGACAGGGAGCACAGATACGCAGTATTTT.